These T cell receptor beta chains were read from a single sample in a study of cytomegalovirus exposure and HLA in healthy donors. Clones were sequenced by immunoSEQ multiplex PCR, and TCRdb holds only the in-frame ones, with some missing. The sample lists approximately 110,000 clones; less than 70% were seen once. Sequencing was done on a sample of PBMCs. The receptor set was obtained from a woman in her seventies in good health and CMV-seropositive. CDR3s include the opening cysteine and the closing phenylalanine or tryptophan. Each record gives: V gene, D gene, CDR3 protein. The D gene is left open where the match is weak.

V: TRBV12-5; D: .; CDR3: CASGLGELGELFF
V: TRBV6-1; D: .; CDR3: CASSSWTATDTQYF
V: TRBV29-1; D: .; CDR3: CSVAGQGQQPQHF
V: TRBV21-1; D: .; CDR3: CASSKGAGSDTQYF
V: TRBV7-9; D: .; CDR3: CASSFLESSYNEQFF
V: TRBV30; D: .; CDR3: CAWSQQGREAFF
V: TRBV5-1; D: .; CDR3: CASRNHRGGENTEAFF
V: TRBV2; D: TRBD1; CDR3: CASSGGTGNTDTQYF
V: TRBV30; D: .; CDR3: CAWSAGRANEKLFF
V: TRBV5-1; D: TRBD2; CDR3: CASSQGTTYEQYF
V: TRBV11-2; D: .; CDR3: CASSLLAVNSPLHF
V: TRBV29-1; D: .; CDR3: CSVDADTQYF
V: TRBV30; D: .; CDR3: CAWSVTQLEKLFF
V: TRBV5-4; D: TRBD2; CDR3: CASSPGGLAGQGTDTQYF
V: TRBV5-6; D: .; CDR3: CASSLTGYEQYF
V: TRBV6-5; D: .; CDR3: CASSTGQSFEAFF
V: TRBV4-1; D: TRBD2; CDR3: CASSQDYSGGFEQYF
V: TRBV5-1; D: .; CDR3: CASSLAADNYGYTF
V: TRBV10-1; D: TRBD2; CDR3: CASSEGAGNVILNEQFF
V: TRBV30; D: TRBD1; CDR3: CAWSLGGNGEAFF
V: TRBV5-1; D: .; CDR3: CASSLDNMNTEAFF
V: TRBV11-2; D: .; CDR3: CASSLGANQPQHF
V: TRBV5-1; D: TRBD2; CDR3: CASSLTSGAYNEQFF
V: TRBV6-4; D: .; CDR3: CASSAGGGRNQPQHF
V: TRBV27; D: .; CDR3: CASGFGGIGGTEAFF
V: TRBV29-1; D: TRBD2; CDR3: CSVDLLAGKENEQFF
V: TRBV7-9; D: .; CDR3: CASSFTDNQPQHF
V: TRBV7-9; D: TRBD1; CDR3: CASSVSGGMVNEQFF
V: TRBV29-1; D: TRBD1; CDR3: CSGGYLTGDGEQFF
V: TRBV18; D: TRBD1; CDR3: CASSLAGTGGSEQYF
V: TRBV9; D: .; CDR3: CASSGRGVNYGYTF
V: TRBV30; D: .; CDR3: CAWSESDSYNEQFF
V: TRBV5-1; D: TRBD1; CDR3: CASSITGESYGYTF
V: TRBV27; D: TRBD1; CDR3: CASSSAGTGLKTQHF
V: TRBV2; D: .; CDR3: CASSDGGLYNSPLHF
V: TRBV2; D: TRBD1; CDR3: CASSLTGFPYNEQFF